A single sample is the source of the 29 T cell receptor beta chains below, sequenced in a study of radiation and T cells in renal cell carcinoma. As for time point: blood 2 weeks post-SBRT. Specified treatment: 15 Gy SBRT to primary tumor, nephrectomy 4 weeks later. TCRdb's table, derived via immunoSEQ multiplex PCR, lists solely in-frame clones and lacks some. There are approximately 120,000 clones in the sample; approximately 85% occur only once, and roughly 6.2% lies in the top ten. This specimen consisted of blood, obtained from a patient whose treatment included radiotherapy and nephrectomy. All receptors derive from a man in his forties or fifties with renal cell carcinoma.

The genes are TRBV27 and TRBJ1-2; 7 bases are a match to TRBD1. This CDR3 spans 15 amino acids. V was pared by 5 bases and J by 4 bases, with 10 bases of the junction left unmatched. Per the germline V gene, CDR1 is MNHEY and CDR2 is SMNVEV (reference sequence). The CDR3 coding sequence is TGTGCCAGCAGTCCTAACAGGGGCCAGGTCTATGGCTACACCTTC. Translating gives CASSPNRGQVYGYTF.

This sequence joins TRBV23-1 and TRBJ1-2; D not resolved. TRBV23-1 belongs to the ORF category, with a function that is uncertain. The CDR3 runs to 15 residues. V was pared by 4 bases and J by 0 bases, with 12 bases between. The CDR3 loop is CASSLAVLANYGYTF. As DNA, the CDR3 is TGCGCCAGCAGTCTTGCCGTCCTAGCTAACTATGGCTACACCTTC.

This clone was detected a few times. The chain joins TRBV5-1 to TRBJ1-1; D perhaps matches TRBD1 (6 bases). The CDR3 has 14 residues. The germline CDR1 and CDR2 sequences are SGHRS and YFSETQ. Trimming shortened V by 3 bases and J by 1 base, and 10 bases separated the two germline ends. CDR3 sequence reads: CASSSLQGNTEAFF. The CDR3 bases are TGCGCCAGCAGCTCGTTACAGGGGAACACTGAAGCTTTCTTT.

There are a few counts of this clone. In DNA form, the CDR3 reads TGTGCCAGCAGCTTGGAACAGGGGGAGTACACCGGGGAGCTGTTTTTT. Its translation: CASSLEQGEYTGELFF. The chain combines TRBV7-6 with TRBJ2-2; the match to TRBD1 covers 8 bases. This CDR3 has 16 amino acids. Losses at the gene ends were 3 bases for V and 3 bases for J; bases not matched to a gene: 6. Germline V lookup: CDR1 SGHVS, CDR2 FNYEAQ.

A word on this clone: Within the sample, other DNA sequences also encode this same CDR3. This chain links TRBV5-1 with TRBJ1-2; D may be TRBD1 (5 bases). The CDR3 length is 13 residues. The V gene lost 5 bases and the J gene lost 0 bases, with 8 bases spanning the gap. Germline loops: CDR1 SGHRS, CDR2 YFSETQ. The CDR3 DNA follows: TGCGCCAGCAGACCGACAGCTAACTATGGCTACACCTTC. Amino acid sequence: CASRPTANYGYTF.

The chain joins TRBV7-9 to TRBJ1-5; TRBD1 agrees at 11 bases. After removal of 8 bases from V and 6 bases from J, the junction contained 3 bases not matched to a gene. Germline CDR1 and CDR2: SEHNR and FQNEAQ (reference sequence). The CDR3 totals 13 residues. This CDR3 reads CASGTGGSQPQHF. The CDR3, as DNA: TGTGCCAGCGGGACAGGGGGGAGTCAGCCCCAGCATTTT. The full variable domain, completed using reference TRBV7-9 and TRBJ1-5, is DTGVSQNPRHKITKRGQNVTFRCDPISEHNRLYWYRQTLGQGPEFLTYFQNEAQLEKSRLLSDRFSAERPKGSFSTLEIQRTEQGDSAMYLCASGTGGSQPQHFGDGTRLSIL.

The rearrangement uses TRBV5-1 and TRBJ2-2, with D perhaps given as TRBD1 or TRBD2 (5 bases each). The V and J ends lost 4 bases and 5 bases respectively, with 12 bases between them. This CDR3 region has 14 residues. CDR1 and CDR2 (germline): SGHRS, YFSETQ. CDR3 sequence reads: CASSVGWGTGELFF. CDR3 nucleotides: TGCGCCAGCAGCGTCGGTTGGGGGACCGGGGAGCTGTTTTTT.

V and J are TRBV28 and TRBJ1-5, with TRBD1 matching 8 bases. The CDR3 sequence is 15 residues long. Unmatched junction bases numbered 8, after V lost 6 bases and J lost 4 bases. From germline, CDR1 is MDHEN and CDR2 SYDVKM. The CDR3 DNA reads TGTGCCAGCAGCTACGGGACAGGAGTTAATCAGCCCCAGCATTTT. Residues: CASSYGTGVNQPQHF.

The V gene is TRBV30, the J gene TRBJ2-7; TRBD1 matches at 11 bases. V lost 7 bases, J lost 12 bases, and 8 bases stayed unmatched. Germline CDR1 and CDR2: GTSNPN and SVGIG (reference sequence). This CDR3 is 11 amino acids long. CDR3 residues: CALGQGENSYF. In DNA, the CDR3 is TGTGCCTTGGGACAGGGGGAAAATTCGTACTTC.

V is TRBV5-1 and J is TRBJ2-6; D is ambiguous. Trimming stripped 4 bases from V and 0 bases from J, with 11 bases between. The length of the CDR3 is 16 residues. Germline V gene data show CDR1 as SGHRS and CDR2 as YFSETQ. The chain's CDR3 is CASSPEFSSGANVLTF. The CDR3 bases are TGCGCCAGCAGCCCGGAATTCTCCTCTGGGGCCAACGTCCTGACTTTC.

V and J are TRBV29-1 and TRBJ2-3, with no clear D. Germline V gene sequence: CDR1 SQVTM, CDR2 ANQGSEA. Trimming cost V 7 bases and J 0 bases, with 14 bases left between them. The CDR3 contains 14 residues. CDR3 residues: CSASGAQSTDTQYF. CDR3 DNA sequence: TGCAGCGCTTCAGGCGCACAGAGCACAGATACGCAGTATTTT.

The V call is TRBV5-1, the J call TRBJ2-1; TRBD2 matches 8 bases. Per germline, CDR1 SGHRS and CDR2 YFSETQ. The V gene end was trimmed by 4 bases and the J gene end by 8 bases; junction bases not matched to a gene: 14. The CDR3 sequence is 16 residues long. The chain's CDR3 is CASSPGLAAMVHEQFF. As DNA, the CDR3 is TGCGCCAGCAGCCCAGGACTAGCCGCAATGGTACATGAGCAGTTCTTC. Using reference TRBV5-1 and TRBJ2-1 for the parts outside the CDR3, the full variable domain is KAGVTQTPRYLIKTRGQQVTLSCSPISGHRSVSWYQQTPGQGLQFLFEYFSETQRNKGNFPGRFSGRQFSNSRSEMNVSTLELGDSALYLCASSPGLAAMVHEQFFGPGTRLTVL.

V gene TRBV27 combines with J gene TRBJ1-1; maybe TRBD1 (6 bases). The CDR3 runs to 14 residues. Per germline, CDR1 MNHEY and CDR2 SMNVEV (reference sequence). Trimming removed 3 bases at V and 5 bases at J, with 13 bases between. The CDR3 here is CASSLGGLITEAFF. DNA of the CDR3: TGTGCCAGCAGTTTGGGGGGGCTAATTACTGAAGCTTTCTTT.

The J gene is TRBJ2-3, the V gene TRBV6-1; D gene uncertain. Trimming removed 5 bases at V and 1 base at J, with 13 bases between. This CDR3 spans 15 amino acids. Per the germline V gene, CDR1 is MNHNS and CDR2 is SASEGT. DNA of the CDR3: TGTGCCAGCAGTCTAGACTCTGGCGGCACAGATACGCAGTATTTT. Its protein is CASSLDSGGTDTQYF.

The chain recombines TRBV5-1 with TRBJ2-3, with TRBD2 identical over 7 bases. Trimming at V came to 4 bases and at J to 2 bases, leaving 4 bases not matched to a gene. Germline lookup yields CDR1 SGHRS and CDR2 YFSETQ. The CDR3 loop spans 14 amino acids. In DNA, the CDR3 is TGCGCCAGCAGCCACGGGGACTACACAGATACGCAGTATTTT. Its translation: CASSHGDYTDTQYF.

This clone was observed a single time. V gene TRBV18 combines with J gene TRBJ2-3; D tentatively fits TRBD1 or TRBD2 (5 bases each). The CDR3 consists of 16 residues. Germline V gene sequence: CDR1 KGHSH, CDR2 LQKENI. V lost 8 bases and J 2 bases, leaving 20 bases between the germline ends. CDR3 coding DNA: TGTGCCAGCCTAGACGCCGGGACGTACTTCACAGATACGCAGTATTTT. It encodes CASLDAGTYFTDTQYF.

J is TRBJ2-3 and V is TRBV6-5, with 7 bases aligning to TRBD2. Germline V CDR1 and CDR2: MNHEY, SVGAGI. CDR3 length: 12 amino acids. V trimming: 10 bases; J trimming: 2 bases; junction bases outside the gene matches: 3. The CDR3 bases are TGTGCCACGGGACTATCCACAGATACGCAGTATTTT. Translating it yields CATGLSTDTQYF.

The chain combines TRBV18 with TRBJ1-5; TRBD1 agrees at 7 bases. The germline CDR1 and CDR2 sequences are KGHSH and LQKENI. CDR3 size: 14 residues. V was clipped by 8 bases and J by 7 bases; unmatched bases: 11. For the CDR3, the DNA is TGTGCCAGCGGCGAGACAGGGCGAGGCCAGCCCCAGCATTTT. Translated: CASGETGRGQPQHF.

The V and J genes are TRBV2 and TRBJ2-3; TRBD1 might be the D (5 bases). Looked up from germline, CDR1 is SNHLY and CDR2 is FYNNEI. The V end was cut by 3 bases, the J end by 5 bases, with 6 bases between. CDR3 length: 12 residues. The CDR3 nucleotides read TGTGCCAGCAGTGAGACAGTAGATACGCAGTATTTT. It is translated as CASSETVDTQYF.

The count of this clone is one. V and J are TRBV11-2 and TRBJ2-7; possibly TRBD2 for D (5 bases). Germline V gives CDR1 SGHAT, CDR2 FQNNGV. Trimming removed 5 bases at V and 3 bases at J, with 14 bases between. The CDR3 is 14 amino acids. The CDR3 sequence: CASSPDQLDYEQYF. CDR3 bases: TGTGCCAGCAGCCCGGACCAACTAGACTACGAGCAGTACTTC.

This chain connects TRBV5-1 to TRBJ2-7; 8 positions agree with TRBD2. CDR3 length equals 14 residues. CDR1 is SGHRS, CDR2 YFSETQ, per germline. V shed 4 bases and J 5 bases; nucleotides not matched to a gene: 8. Here the CDR3 reads CASSPAGGSHEQYF. CDR3 DNA: TGCGCCAGCAGCCCCGCGGGGGGTTCCCACGAGCAGTACTTC. The variable domain in full, completed from reference TRBV5-1 and TRBJ2-7, reads KAGVTQTPRYLIKTRGQQVTLSCSPISGHRSVSWYQQTPGQGLQFLFEYFSETQRNKGNFPGRFSGRQFSNSRSEMNVSTLELGDSALYLCASSPAGGSHEQYFGPGTRLTVT.

The chain uses TRBV18 and TRBJ2-3, with 7 bases aligning to TRBD2. The CDR3 has 15 amino acids. V gave up 6 bases and J gave up 2 bases; unmatched junction bases: 8. The germline V gene has CDR1 KGHSH and CDR2 LQKENI. CDR3 in amino acids: CASSQRRDYTDTQYF. The CDR3 DNA follows: TGTGCCAGCTCCCAGCGACGGGACTACACAGATACGCAGTATTTT.

The gene calls are TRBV5-1 and TRBJ2-1; 9 bases line up with TRBD1. Germline lookup yields CDR1 SGHRS and CDR2 YFSETQ. The CDR3 sequence is 15 residues long. J was trimmed by 2 bases and V by 4 bases; bases with no gene match: 4. The CDR3 DNA reads as TGCGCCAGCAGCCCACAGGGGGCCACCTACAATGAGCAGTTCTTC. Protein: CASSPQGATYNEQFF.

This CDR3 is CASSLRQTDTYEQYF. CDR3 coding DNA: TGTGCCAGCAGCCTCCGTCAGACAGATACCTACGAGCAGTACTTC. The chain uses TRBV6-6 and TRBJ2-7; D possibly corresponds to TRBD1 (5 bases). The CDR3 runs to 15 residues. The germline CDR1 and CDR2 sequences are MNHNY and SVGAGI (reference sequence). Trimming took 6 bases from V and 2 from J, leaving 17 bases between them.

The chain recombines TRBV18 with TRBJ2-2, with D unclear. The CDR3 is 17 residues long. CDR1 and CDR2 (germline): KGHSH, LQKENI. The ends were cut back, 0 bases at V and 6 bases at J, with 17 bases in the middle. CDR3 region: CASSPPSAHSLPGELFF. CDR3 DNA: TGTGCCAGCTCACCACCCTCAGCGCACAGCCTCCCCGGGGAGCTGTTTTTT.

The rearrangement links TRBV5-1 to TRBJ2-7; 7 nucleotides agree with TRBD1. Germline V gene data show CDR1 as SGHRS and CDR2 as YFSETQ. V dropped 7 bases and J dropped 6; count of bases not matched to a gene: 13. This CDR3 region has 14 residues. For the CDR3, the DNA is TGCGCCAGCTCGGGACAGACGGTTTCCGGCGAGCAGTACTTC. It yields the protein CASSGQTVSGEQYF.

The rearrangement joins TRBV20-1 to TRBJ2-5, with 9 nucleotides matching TRBD2. Germline V lookup: CDR1 DFQATT, CDR2 SNEGSKA (reference sequence). V lost 2 bases and J lost 9; bases outside the gene matches: 1. The CDR3 totals 11 residues. The CDR3 sequence: CSARSGRSQYF. CDR3 sequence (DNA): TGCAGTGCTAGAAGCGGGAGGTCCCAGTACTTC.

The V and J genes are TRBV4-2 and TRBJ2-7, with a possible D match to TRBD1 (5 bases). The CDR3 totals 12 residues. The germline CDR1 and CDR2 sequences are LGHNA and YNFKEQ. With 0 bases removed from V and 5 bases from J, the gap between germline ends came to 5 bases. The CDR3 region has the DNA TGTGCCAGCAGCCAAGACAGGGACGAGCAGTACTTC. As protein: CASSQDRDEQYF.

The chain carries TRBV2 and TRBJ1-5; D may be TRBD1 (5 bases). The CDR3 runs 17 residues. With 3 bases removed from V and 4 bases from J, the gap between germline ends came to 19 bases. CDR1 SNHLY and CDR2 FYNNEI come from the germline V gene. The CDR3 region has the DNA TGTGCCAGCAGTGATAGTGCAGGGCGTTTGAGTAATCAGCCCCAGCATTTT. This gives the protein CASSDSAGRLSNQPQHF.